This TCR beta chain was recorded in a study of T-cell reconstitution after alpha-beta-depleted transplantation in children. Study conclusions and caveats: Once a year had passed after transplant, T-cell counts and diversity came mostly from newly produced T cells. Several hundred expanded graft clones reportedly were the source of alpha-beta T cells about two months after transplant. Surviving recipient T cells and thymic progenitors underlay high day-60 TCRbeta diversity in some patients.

A library of TCRbeta sequences, prepared with unique molecular identifiers, was generated. TCRdb ran MiXCR on the PCR reads and lists one entry per CDR3 protein. The sample includes 600,000 to 700,000 distinct CDR3 sequences, around 13% of them seen just once. Turning to this clonotype: Its matching antigen is unknown. The junction departs from the called germline gene at one end, perhaps through a read error.

The CDR3 loop spans 12 amino acids. Germline loops: CDR1 DFQATT, CDR2 SNEGSKA (reference sequence). V and J are TRBV20-1 and TRBJ2-1; 7 nucleotides match TRBD1. The receptor was isolated from a girl aged 2 to 9 with congenital amegakaryocytic thrombocytopenia, due to receive a stem cell transplant. The specimen was PBMCs, collected before TCRalphabeta/CD19-depleted stem cell transplant. CDR3 nucleotide sequence: TGCAGTACTAGGGGGCTGAACAATGAGCAGTTCTTC. Its protein product is CSTRGLNNEQFF.